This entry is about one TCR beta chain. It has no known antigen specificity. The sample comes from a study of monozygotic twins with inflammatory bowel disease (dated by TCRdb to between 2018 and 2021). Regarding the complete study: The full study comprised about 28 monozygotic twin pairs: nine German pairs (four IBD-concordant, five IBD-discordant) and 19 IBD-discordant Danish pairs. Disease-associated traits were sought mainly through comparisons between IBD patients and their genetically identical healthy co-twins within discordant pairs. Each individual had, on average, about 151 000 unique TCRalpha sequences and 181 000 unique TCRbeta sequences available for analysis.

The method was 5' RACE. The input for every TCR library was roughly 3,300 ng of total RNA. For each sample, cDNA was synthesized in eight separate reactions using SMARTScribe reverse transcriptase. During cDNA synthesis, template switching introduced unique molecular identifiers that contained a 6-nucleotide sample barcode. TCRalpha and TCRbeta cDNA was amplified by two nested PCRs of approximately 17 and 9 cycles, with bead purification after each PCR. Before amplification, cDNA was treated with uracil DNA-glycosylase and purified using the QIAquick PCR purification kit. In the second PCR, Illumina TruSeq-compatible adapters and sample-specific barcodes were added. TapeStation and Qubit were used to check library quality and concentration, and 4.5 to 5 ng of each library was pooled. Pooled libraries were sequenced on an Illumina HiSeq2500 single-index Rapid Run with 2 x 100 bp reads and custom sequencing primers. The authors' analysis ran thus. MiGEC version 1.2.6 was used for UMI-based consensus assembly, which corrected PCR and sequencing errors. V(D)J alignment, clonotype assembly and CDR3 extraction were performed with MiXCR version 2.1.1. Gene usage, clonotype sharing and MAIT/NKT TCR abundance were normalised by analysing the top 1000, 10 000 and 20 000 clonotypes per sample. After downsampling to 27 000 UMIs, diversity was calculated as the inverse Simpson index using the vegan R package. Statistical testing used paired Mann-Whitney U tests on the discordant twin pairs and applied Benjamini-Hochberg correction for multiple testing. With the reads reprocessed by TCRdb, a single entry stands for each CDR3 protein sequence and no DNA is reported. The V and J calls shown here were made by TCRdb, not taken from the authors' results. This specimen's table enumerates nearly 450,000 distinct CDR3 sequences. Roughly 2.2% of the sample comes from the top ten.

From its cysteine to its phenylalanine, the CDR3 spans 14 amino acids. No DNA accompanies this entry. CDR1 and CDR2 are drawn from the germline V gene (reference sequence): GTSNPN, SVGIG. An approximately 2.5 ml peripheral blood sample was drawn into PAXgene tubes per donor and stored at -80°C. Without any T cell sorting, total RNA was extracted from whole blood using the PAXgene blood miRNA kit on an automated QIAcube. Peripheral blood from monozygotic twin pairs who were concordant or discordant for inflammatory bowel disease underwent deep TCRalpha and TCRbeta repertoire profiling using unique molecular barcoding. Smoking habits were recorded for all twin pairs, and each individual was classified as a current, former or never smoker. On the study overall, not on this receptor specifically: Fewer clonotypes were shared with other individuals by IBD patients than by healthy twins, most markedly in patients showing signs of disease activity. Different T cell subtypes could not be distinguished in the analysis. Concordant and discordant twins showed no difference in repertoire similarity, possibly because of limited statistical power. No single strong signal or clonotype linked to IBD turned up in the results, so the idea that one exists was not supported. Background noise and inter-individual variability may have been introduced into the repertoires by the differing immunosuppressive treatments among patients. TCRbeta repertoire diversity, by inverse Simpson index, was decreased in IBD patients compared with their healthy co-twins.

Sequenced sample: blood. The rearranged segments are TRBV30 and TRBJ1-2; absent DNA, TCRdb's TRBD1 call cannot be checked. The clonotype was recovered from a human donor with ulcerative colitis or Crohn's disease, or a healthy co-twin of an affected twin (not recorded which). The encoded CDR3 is CAWRKLGQRGGYTF.